The clone carrying this T cell receptor (beta chain) showed up many times. Time point noted: blood at routine non-recurrence follow-up after resection. Whole RNA was taken from tumor, nontumor lung or frozen PBMC; it was then sequenced unsorted. MiXCR, run by TCRdb on the 5' RACE reads, gives a single entry per CDR3 protein. The sample holds 20,000 to 30,000 distinct CDR3 sequences, 6% seen once. These data belong to a study of spatial heterogeneity in lung cancer. With 1 base removed from V and 2 bases from J, the gap between germline ends came to 12 bases. Germline CDR1 GTSNPN, CDR2 SVGIG (reference sequence). The CDR3 contains 15 residues.

This sequence originates from a male donor with early-stage non-small cell lung cancer. Specimen: PBMCs, collected at follow-up. V gene TRBV30 combines with J gene TRBJ2-1; no firm D call. CDR3 in DNA: TGTGCCTGGAGTGGTAGGGTCAGGACCTACAATGAGCAGTTCTTC. This gives the protein CAWSGRVRTYNEQFF.